These T cell receptor beta chains were read from a single sample in a study of shared clonotypes between healthy human individuals. Only in-frame clones appear in the TCRdb table, and some are missing; sequencing was by immunoSEQ multiplex PCR. The sample holds fewer than 800,000 clones, 92% seen once. Sample: naive CD8+ T cells sorted from blood. The receptors here all came from a man younger than 45 in good health. Both conserved end residues are part of each CDR3. A D gene is named only where the DNA matches it firmly. Size is stated for part of the rows, as once, few or many counts, or as a class when the clone is expanded.

NA,NA,15,TRBJ2-5,TRBV15,CATSREGVSQETQYF,TGTGCCACCAGCAGAGAAGGCGTCTCTCAAGAGACCCAGTACTTC
TRBD1,once,13,TRBJ1-1,TRBV18,CASSRRQGTEAFF,TGTGCCAGCTCGCGGAGACAGGGTACTGAAGCTTTCTTT
NA,once,12,TRBJ1-5,TRBV27,CASSSIGQPQHF,TGTGCCAGCAGTTCTATCGGACAGCCCCAGCATTTT
NA,NA,15,TRBJ2-1,TRBV7-9,CASSFVEGASDEQFF,TGTGCCAGCAGCTTCGTTGAAGGGGCTTCTGATGAGCAGTTCTTC
NA,NA,10,TRBJ2-5,TRBV20-1,CSARGETQYF,TGCAGTGCTAGGGGGGAGACCCAGTACTTC
TRBD2,NA,15,TRBJ2-1,TRBV7-3,CASSSSAGGRNEQFF,TGTGCCAGCAGCTCGTCAGCGGGAGGGAGAAATGAGCAGTTCTTC
NA,NA,12,TRBJ1-1,TRBV11-2,CASSTLNTEAFF,TGTGCCAGCAGTACACTGAACACTGAAGCTTTCTTT
TRBD2,NA,14,TRBJ2-2,TRBV29-1,CSVDSGRNTGELFF,TGCAGCGTTGACAGCGGGAGGAACACCGGGGAGCTGTTTTTT
NA,NA,13,TRBJ2-1,TRBV28,CASQGEAFNEQFF,TGTGCCTCCCAGGGAGAGGCTTTCAATGAGCAGTTCTTC
NA,NA,15,TRBJ2-3,TRBV30,CAWSGLGPTTDTQYF,TGTGCCTGGAGTGGTTTGGGGCCGACCACAGATACGCAGTATTTT
TRBD1,NA,13,TRBJ2-5,TRBV28,CASRSTGTETQYF,TGTGCCAGCAGGTCGACAGGGACGGAGACCCAGTACTTC
NA,NA,15,TRBJ2-7,TRBV25-1,CASYLGGHYYYEQYF,TGTGCCAGTTACCTGGGGGGTCACTACTACTACGAGCAGTACTTC
NA,NA,13,TRBJ1-1,TRBV7-9,CASSSQVDTEAFF,TGTGCCAGCAGCTCTCAGGTGGACACTGAAGCTTTCTTT
TRBD1,NA,14,TRBJ2-5,TRBV7-9,CASSPRTGPETQYF,TGTGCCAGCAGCCCACGGACAGGGCCAGAGACCCAGTACTTC
TRBD2,NA,15,TRBJ2-7,TRBV27,CASSPGTSGRSEQYF,TGTGCCAGCAGCCCTGGGACTAGCGGGAGATCCGAGCAGTACTTC
NA,NA,14,TRBJ1-1,TRBV19,CASSMDGGGTEAFF,TGTGCCAGTAGTATGGACGGGGGAGGCACTGAAGCTTTCTTT
NA,NA,16,TRBJ2-5,TRBV9,CASSGGGGITRETQYF,TGTGCCAGCAGCGGTGGGGGCGGGATTACTAGAGAGACCCAGTACTTC
TRBD1,NA,15,TRBJ2-7,TRBV4-1,CASSPYPGGFVEQYF,TGCGCCAGCAGCCCATACCCAGGGGGCTTCGTCGAGCAGTACTTC
TRBD2,NA,17,TRBJ2-7,TRBV7-9,CASSPGLAGVGSYEQYF,TGTGCCAGCAGCCCCGGACTAGCGGGAGTCGGCTCCTACGAGCAGTACTTC
TRBD1,NA,13,TRBJ2-7,TRBV28,CASRQGAGYEQYF,TGTGCCAGTCGACAGGGGGCCGGGTACGAGCAGTACTTC
NA,once,15,TRBJ1-1,TRBV7-9,CASSSTFGVNTEAFF,TGTGCCAGCAGCTCCACTTTCGGGGTGAACACTGAAGCTTTCTTT